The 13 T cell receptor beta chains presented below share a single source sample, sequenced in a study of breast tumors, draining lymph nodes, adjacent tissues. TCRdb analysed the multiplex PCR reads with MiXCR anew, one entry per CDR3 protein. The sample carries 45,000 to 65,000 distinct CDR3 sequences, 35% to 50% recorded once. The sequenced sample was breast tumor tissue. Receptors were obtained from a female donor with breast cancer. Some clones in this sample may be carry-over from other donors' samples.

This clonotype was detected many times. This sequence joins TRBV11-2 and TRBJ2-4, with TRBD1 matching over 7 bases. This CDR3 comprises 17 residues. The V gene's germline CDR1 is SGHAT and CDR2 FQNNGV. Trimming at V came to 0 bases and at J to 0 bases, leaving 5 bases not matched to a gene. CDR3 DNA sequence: TGTGCCAGCAGCTTAGAAGGGGGCCGTTCAGCCAAAAACATTCAGTACTTC. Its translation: CASSLEGGRSAKNIQYF.

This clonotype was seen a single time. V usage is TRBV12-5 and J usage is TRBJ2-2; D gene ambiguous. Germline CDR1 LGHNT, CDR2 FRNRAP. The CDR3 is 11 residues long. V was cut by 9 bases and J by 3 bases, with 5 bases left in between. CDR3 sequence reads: CASTDTGELFF. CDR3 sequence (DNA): TGTGCTAGCACGGACACCGGGGAGCTGTTTTTT.

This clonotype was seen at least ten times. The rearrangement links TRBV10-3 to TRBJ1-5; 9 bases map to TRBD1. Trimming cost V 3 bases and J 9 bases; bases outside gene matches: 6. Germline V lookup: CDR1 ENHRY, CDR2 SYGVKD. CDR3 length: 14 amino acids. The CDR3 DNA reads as TGTGCCATCAGTGACGGGACAGGGATGGGGCCCCAGCATTTT. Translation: CAISDGTGMGPQHF.

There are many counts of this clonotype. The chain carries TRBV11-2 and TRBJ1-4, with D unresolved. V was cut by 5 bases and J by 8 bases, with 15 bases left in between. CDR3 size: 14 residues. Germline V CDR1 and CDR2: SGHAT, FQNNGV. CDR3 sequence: CASSQDVLSEKLFF. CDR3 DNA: TGTGCCAGCAGCCAAGATGTGCTATCCGAAAAACTGTTTTTT.

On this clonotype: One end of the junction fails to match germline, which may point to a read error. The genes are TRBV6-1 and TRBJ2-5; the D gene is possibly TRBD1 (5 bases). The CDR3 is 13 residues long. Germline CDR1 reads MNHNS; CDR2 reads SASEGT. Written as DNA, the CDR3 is TGTGCCAGCAGTCAAGCGTGGCAGGGGACCCAGTACTTC. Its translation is CASSQAWQGTQYF.

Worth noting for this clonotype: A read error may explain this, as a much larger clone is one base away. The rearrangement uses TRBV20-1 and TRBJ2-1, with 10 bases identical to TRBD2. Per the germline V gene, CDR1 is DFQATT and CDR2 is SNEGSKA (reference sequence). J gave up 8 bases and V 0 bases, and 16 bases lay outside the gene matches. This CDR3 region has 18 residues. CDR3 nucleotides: TGCAGTGCTAGAGACGGGGGGACTAGCGCGCCCCAGTGGGATGAGCAGTTCTTC. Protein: CSARDGGTSAPQWDEQFF.

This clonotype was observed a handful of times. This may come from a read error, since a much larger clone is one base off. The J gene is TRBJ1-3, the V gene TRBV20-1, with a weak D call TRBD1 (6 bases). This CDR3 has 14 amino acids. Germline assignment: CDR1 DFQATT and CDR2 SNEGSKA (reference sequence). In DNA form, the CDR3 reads TGCAGTGCTAGCCCAGGGGATTTTGGAACCACCATATATTTT. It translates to CSASPGDFGTTIYF.

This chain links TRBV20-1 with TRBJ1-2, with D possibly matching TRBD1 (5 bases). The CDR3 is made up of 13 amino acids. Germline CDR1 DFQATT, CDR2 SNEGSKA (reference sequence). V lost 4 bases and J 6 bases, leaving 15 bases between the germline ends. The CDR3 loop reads CSATGSTGDGYTF. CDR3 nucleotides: TGCAGTGCTACCGGATCTACAGGAGATGGCTACACCTTC.

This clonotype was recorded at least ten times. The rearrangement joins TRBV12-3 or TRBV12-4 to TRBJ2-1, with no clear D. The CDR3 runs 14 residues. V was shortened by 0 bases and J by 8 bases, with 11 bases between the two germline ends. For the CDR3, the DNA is TGTGCCAGCAGTTTAGCGGGTCTGAGCCATGAGCAGTTCTTC. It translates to CASSLAGLSHEQFF.

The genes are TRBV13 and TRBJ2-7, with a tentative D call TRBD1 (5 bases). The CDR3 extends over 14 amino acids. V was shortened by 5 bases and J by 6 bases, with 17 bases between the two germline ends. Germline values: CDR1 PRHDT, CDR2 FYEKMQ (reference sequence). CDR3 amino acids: CASSVQPRAGEQYF. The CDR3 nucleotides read TGTGCCAGCAGCGTCCAGCCCAGGGCAGGCGAGCAGTACTTC.

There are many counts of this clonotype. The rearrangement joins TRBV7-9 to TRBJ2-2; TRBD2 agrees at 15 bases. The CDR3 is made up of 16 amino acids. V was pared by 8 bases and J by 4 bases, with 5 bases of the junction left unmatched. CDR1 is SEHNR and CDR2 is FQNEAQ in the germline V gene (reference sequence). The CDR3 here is CASVGLAGGATGELFF. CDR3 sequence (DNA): TGTGCCAGCGTGGGACTAGCGGGAGGTGCCACCGGGGAGCTGTTTTTT. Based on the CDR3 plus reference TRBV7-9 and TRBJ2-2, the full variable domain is DTGVSQNPRHKITKRGQNVTFRCDPISEHNRLYWYRQTLGQGPEFLTYFQNEAQLEKSRLLSDRFSAERPKGSFSTLEIQRTEQGDSAMYLCASVGLAGGATGELFFGEGSRLTVL.

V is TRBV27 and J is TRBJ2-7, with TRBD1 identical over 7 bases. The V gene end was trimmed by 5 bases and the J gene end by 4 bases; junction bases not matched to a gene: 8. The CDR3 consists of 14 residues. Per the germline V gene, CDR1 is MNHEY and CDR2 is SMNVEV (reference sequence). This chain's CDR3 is CASSRRQGEYEQYF. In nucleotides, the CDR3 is TGTGCCAGCAGTCGGCGACAGGGAGAGTACGAGCAGTACTTC.

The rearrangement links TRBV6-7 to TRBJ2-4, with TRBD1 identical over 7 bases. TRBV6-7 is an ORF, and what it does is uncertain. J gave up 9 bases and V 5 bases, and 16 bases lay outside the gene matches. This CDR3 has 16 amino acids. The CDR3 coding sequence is TGTGCCAGCAGTGAAGCTCGGGACAGAGCTTCTAGCATTCAGTACTTC. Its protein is CASSEARDRASSIQYF.